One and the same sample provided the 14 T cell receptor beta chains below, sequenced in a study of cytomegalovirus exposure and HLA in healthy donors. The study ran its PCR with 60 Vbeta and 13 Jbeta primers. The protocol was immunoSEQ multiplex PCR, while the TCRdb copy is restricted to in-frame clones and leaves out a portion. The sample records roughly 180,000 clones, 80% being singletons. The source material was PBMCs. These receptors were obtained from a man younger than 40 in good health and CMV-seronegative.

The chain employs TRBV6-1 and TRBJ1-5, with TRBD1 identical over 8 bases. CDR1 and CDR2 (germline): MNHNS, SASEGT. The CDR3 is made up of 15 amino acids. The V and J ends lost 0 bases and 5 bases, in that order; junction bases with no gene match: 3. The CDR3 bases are TGTGCCAGCAGTGAAGCGGCCAGGGGGCATCAGCCCCAGCATTTT. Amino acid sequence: CASSEAARGHQPQHF.

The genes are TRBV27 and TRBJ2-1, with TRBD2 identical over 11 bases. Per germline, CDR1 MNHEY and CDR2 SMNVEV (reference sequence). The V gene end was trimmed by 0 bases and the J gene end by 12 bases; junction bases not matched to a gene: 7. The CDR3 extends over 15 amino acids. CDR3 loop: CASSLSGGSGGAQFF. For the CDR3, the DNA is TGTGCCAGCAGTTTATCCGGTGGTAGCGGGGGGGCGCAGTTCTTC.

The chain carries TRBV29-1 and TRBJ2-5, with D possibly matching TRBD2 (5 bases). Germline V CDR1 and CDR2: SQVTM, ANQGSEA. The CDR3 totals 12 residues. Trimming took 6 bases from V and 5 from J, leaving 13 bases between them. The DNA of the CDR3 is TGCAGCGTCGAGAGGGTTTTTGAGACCCAGTACTTC. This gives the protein CSVERVFETQYF.

CDR3 region: CASSVDRGSPLHF. Written as DNA, the CDR3 is TGTGCCAGCAGCGTGGACAGGGGATCACCCCTCCACTTT. The chain has TRBV5-4 and TRBJ1-6; TRBD1 agrees at 9 bases. V shed 4 bases and J 10 bases; nucleotides not matched to a gene: 3. This CDR3 spans 13 amino acids. Germline V gives CDR1 SGHNT, CDR2 YYREEE (reference sequence). Looking up the rest from reference TRBV5-4 and TRBJ1-6 gives the full variable domain: ETGVTQSPTHLIKTRGQQVTLRCSSQSGHNTVSWYQQALGQGPQFIFQYYREEENGRGNFPPRFSGLQFPNYSSELNVNALELDDSALYLCASSVDRGSPLHFGNGTRLTVT.

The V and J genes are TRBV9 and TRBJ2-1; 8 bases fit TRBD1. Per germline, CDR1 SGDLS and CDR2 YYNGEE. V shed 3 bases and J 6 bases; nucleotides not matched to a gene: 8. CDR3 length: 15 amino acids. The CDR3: CASSAGQGSGNEQFF. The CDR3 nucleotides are TGTGCCAGCAGCGCCGGACAGGGTAGTGGCAATGAGCAGTTCTTC.

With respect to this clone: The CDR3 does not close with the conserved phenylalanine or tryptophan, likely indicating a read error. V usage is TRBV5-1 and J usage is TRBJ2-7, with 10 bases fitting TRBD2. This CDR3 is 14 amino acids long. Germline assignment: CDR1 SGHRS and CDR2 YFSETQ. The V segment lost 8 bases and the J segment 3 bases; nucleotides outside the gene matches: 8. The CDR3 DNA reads TGCGCCAGTTCACTAGCGGGGTCTTACTACGAGCAGTACTGC. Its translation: CASSLAGSYYEQYC.

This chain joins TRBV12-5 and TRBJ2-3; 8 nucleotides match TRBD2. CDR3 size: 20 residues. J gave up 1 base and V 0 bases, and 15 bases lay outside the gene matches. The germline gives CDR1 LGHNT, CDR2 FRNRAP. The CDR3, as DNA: TGTGCTAGTGGTTTGGTACCTAGCGGGCTGACCCAAAACCGCACAGATACGCAGTATTTT. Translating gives CASGLVPSGLTQNRTDTQYF. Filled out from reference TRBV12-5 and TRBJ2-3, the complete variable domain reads DARVTQTPRHKVTEMGQEVTMRCQPILGHNTVFWYRQTMMQGLELLAYFRNRAPLDDSGMPKDRFSAEMPDATLATLKIQPSEPRDSAVYFCASGLVPSGLTQNRTDTQYFGPGTRLTVL.

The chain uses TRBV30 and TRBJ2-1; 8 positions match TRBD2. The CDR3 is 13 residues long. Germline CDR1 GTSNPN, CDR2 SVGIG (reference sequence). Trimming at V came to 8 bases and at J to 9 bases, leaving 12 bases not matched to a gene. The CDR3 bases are TGTGCCACCGGACTAGCTGGAGGCCGTGAGCAGTTCTTC. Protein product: CATGLAGGREQFF.

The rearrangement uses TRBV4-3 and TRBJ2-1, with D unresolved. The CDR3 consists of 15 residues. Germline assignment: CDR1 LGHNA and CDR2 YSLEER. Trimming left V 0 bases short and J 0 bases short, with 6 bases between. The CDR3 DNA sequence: TGCGCCAGCAGCCAAGATGGGCTCTCCTACAATGAGCAGTTCTTC. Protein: CASSQDGLSYNEQFF.

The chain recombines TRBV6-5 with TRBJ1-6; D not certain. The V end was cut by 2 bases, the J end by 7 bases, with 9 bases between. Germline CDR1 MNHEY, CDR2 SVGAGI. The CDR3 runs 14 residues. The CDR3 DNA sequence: TGTGCCAGCAGTTACGGGGAGGAGAATTCACCCCTCCACTTT. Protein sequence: CASSYGEENSPLHF.

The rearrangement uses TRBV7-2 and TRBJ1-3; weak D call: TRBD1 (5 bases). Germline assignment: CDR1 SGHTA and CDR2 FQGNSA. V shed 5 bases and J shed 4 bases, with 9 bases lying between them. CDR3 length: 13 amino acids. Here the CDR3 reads CASSQGTGNTIYF. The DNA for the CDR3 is TGTGCCAGCAGCCAGGGAACCGGAAACACCATATATTTT.

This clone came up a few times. This CDR3 is CASSYKLAELRYEQYF. CDR3 bases: TGTGCCAGCAGTTACAAACTAGCGGAACTTCGCTACGAGCAGTACTTC. V is TRBV6-6 and J is TRBJ2-7; 8 bases are a match to TRBD2. V lost 2 bases and J lost 3; bases outside the gene matches: 9. CDR1 MNHNY and CDR2 SVGAGI come from the germline V gene (reference sequence). This CDR3 region has 16 residues.

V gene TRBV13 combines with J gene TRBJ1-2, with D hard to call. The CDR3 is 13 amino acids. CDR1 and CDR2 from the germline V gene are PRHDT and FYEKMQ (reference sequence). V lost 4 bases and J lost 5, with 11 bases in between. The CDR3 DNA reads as TGTGCCAGCAGCTCGCGGACGGGATATGGCTACACCTTC. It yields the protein CASSSRTGYGYTF.

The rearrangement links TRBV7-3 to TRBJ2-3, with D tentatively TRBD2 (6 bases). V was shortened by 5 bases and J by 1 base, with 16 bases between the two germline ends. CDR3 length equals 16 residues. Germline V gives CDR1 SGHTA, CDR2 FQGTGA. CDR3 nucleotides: TGTGCCAGCAGCGTGGATGGGGGGTCTCGCACAGATACGCAGTATTTT. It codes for CASSVDGGSRTDTQYF.